Listed here are 8 T cell receptor beta chains from one sample, sequenced in a study of cytomegalovirus exposure and HLA in healthy donors. Vbeta (60) and Jbeta (13) primers were used in the PCR. Repertoires were generated with immunoSEQ multiplex PCR, while TCRdb's copy carries only in-frame clones and drops some. The sample includes 90,000 to 120,000 clones, more than 75% of them seen just once. Sequences were obtained from PBMCs. The origin of the receptors is a man aged 25-40 years in good health and CMV-seropositive.

In its sample, this clone was seen once. As DNA, the CDR3 is TGTGCCTGGGGACTAGGGGAAACCATATATTTT. This translates into CAWGLGETIYF. The J gene is TRBJ1-3, the V gene TRBV30, with D possibly matching TRBD1 (5 bases). V shed 5 bases and J shed 10 bases, with 12 bases lying between them. Germline CDR1 is GTSNPN and CDR2 is SVGIG (reference sequence). This CDR3 spans 11 amino acids.

This clone was seen once. The chain carries TRBV5-4 and TRBJ2-1, with TRBD1 matching over 7 bases. There are 14 residues in the CDR3. The germline V gene encodes CDR1 SGHNT and CDR2 YYREEE (reference sequence). The V segment lost 5 bases and the J segment 4 bases; nucleotides outside the gene matches: 6. The CDR3 DNA reads TGTGCCAGCAGGGGAAACAGGGGTTACAATGAGCAGTTCTTC. This encodes CASRGNRGYNEQFF.

The chain has TRBV4-1 and TRBJ2-7; 9 bases agree with TRBD1. Germline-derived CDR1 and CDR2 are MGHRA and YSYEKL. This CDR3 is 16 amino acids long. J lost 2 bases, V lost 4 bases, and 9 bases had no gene match. The CDR3 sequence: CASSRSGGTGTYEQYF. The CDR3 region has the DNA TGCGCCAGCAGCCGTTCCGGGGGGACAGGGACCTACGAGCAGTACTTC.

Only one count was recorded for this clone. V usage is TRBV29-1 and J usage is TRBJ2-1; 11 nucleotides match TRBD2. The CDR3 spans 13 residues. The V segment lost 7 bases and the J segment 4 bases; nucleotides outside the gene matches: 3. CDR1 SQVTM and CDR2 ANQGSEA come from the germline V gene. The CDR3, as DNA: TGCAGCGGGTCTAGCGGGGGGTACAATGAGCAGTTCTTC. Translation gives CSGSSGGYNEQFF.

The chain couples TRBV27 to TRBJ1-2; TRBD1 aligns across 7 bases. Germline V lookup: CDR1 MNHEY, CDR2 SMNVEV (reference sequence). Trimming cost V 6 bases and J 4 bases; bases outside gene matches: 8. This CDR3 region has 14 residues. CDR3 loop: CASRKAGQAYGYTF. The CDR3 DNA sequence: TGTGCCAGCAGAAAAGCTGGACAGGCCTATGGCTACACCTTC.

This clone was picked up a small number of times. The chain links TRBV19 to TRBJ2-2; D ambiguous. Between the trimmed V and J ends, which lost 7 bases and 0 bases, there was a span of 12 bases. This CDR3 region has 15 residues. The germline V gene has CDR1 LNHDA and CDR2 SQIVND (reference sequence). CDR3 nucleotide sequence: TGTGCCAGTACGGCAGGCCACGCGAACACCGGGGAGCTGTTTTTT. It is translated as CASTAGHANTGELFF. The complete variable domain, with remaining parts taken from reference TRBV19 and TRBJ2-2, reads DGGITQSPKYLFRKEGQNVTLSCEQNLNHDAMYWYRQDPGQGLRLIYYSQIVNDFQKGDIAEGYSVSREKKESFPLTVTSAQKNPTAFYLCASTAGHANTGELFFGEGSRLTVL.

This chain connects TRBV5-1 to TRBJ1-1, with 8 nucleotides matching TRBD1. This CDR3 comprises 14 residues. The J segment lost 5 bases and the V segment lost 4 bases, leaving 7 bases of the junction unmatched. Germline CDR1 SGHRS, CDR2 YFSETQ. The DNA of the CDR3 is TGCGCCAGCAGCATGACAGGGGCCGGAACTGAAGCTTTCTTT. This encodes CASSMTGAGTEAFF.

J is TRBJ2-3 and V is TRBV5-1; 7 nucleotides agree with TRBD1. The CDR3 runs to 14 residues. CDR1 is SGHRS, CDR2 YFSETQ, per germline. V lost 9 bases and J lost 2; bases outside the gene matches: 9. The CDR3 sequence: CATRVTGITDTQYF. The CDR3 DNA follows: TGCGCCACCCGAGTGACAGGGATCACAGATACGCAGTATTTT.